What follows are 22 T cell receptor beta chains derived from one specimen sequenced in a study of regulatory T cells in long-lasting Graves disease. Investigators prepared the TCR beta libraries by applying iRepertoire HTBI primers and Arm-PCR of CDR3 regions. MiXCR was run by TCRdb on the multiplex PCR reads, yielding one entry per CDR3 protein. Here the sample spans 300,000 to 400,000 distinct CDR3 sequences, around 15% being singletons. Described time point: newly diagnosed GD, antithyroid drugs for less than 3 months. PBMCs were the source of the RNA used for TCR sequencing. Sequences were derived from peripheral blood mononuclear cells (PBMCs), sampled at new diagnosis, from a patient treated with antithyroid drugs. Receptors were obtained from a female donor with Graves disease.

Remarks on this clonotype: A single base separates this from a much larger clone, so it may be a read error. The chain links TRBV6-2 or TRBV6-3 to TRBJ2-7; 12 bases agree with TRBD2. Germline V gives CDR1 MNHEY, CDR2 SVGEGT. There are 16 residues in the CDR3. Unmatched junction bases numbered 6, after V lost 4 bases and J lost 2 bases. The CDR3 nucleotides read TGTGCCAGCAGTTCGGGACTAGCGGGCGGCACCTACGAGCAGTACTTC. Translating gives CASSSGLAGGTYEQYF.

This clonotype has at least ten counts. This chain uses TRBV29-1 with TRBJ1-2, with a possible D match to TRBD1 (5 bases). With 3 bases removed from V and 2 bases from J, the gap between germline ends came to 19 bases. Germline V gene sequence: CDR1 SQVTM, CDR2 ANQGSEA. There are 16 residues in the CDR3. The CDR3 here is CSVDWSVGTGNYGYTF. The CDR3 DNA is TGCAGCGTTGATTGGTCCGTGGGCACAGGCAACTATGGCTACACCTTC.

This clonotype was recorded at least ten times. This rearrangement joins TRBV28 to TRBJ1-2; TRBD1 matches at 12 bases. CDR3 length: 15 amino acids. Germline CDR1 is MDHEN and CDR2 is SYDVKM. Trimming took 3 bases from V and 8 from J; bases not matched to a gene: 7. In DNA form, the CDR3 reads TGTGCCAGCAGTTTTAGGGGACAGGGGGCGCACGGCTACACCTTC. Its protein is CASSFRGQGAHGYTF.

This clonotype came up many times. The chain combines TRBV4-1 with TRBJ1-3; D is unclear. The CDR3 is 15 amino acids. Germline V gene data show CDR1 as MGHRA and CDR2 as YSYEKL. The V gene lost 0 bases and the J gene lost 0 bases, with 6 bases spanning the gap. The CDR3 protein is CASSQERISGNTIYF. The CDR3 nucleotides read TGCGCCAGCAGCCAAGAACGGATCTCTGGAAACACCATATATTTT.

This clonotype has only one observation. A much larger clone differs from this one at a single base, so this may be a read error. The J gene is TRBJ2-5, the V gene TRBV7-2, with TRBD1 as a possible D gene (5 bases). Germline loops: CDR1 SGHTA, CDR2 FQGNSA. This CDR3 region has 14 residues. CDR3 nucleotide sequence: TGTGCCTGCAGCTCCGGACACGGTGGGGAGACCCAGTACTTC. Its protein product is CACSSGHGGETQYF.

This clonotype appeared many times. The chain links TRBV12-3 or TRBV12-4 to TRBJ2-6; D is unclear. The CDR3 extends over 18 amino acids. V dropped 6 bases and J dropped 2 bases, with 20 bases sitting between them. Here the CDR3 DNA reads TGTGCCAGCAGCCCCTACGTAGGTTTCCTACCTGGGGCCAACGTCCTGACTTTC. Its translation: CASSPYVGFLPGANVLTF.

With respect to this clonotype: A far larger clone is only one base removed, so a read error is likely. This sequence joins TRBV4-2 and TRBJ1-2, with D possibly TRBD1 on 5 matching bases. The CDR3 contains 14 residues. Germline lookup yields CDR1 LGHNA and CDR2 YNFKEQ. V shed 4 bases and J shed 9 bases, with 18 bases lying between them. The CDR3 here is CASSPGPGSRRYTF. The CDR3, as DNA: TGTGCCAGCAGCCCTGGGCCAGGGAGTCGTCGCTACACCTTC.

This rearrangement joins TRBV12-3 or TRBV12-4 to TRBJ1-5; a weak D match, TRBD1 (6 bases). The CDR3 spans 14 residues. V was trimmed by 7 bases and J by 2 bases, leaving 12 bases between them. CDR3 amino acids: CASKQGLGNQPQHF. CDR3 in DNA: TGTGCCAGCAAGCAGGGGCTGGGCAATCAGCCCCAGCATTTT.

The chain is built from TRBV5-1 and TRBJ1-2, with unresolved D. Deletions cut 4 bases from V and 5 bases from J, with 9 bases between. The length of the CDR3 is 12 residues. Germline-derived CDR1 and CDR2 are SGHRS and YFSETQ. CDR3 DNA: TGCGCCAGCAGCGCGGAACAATATGGCTACACCTTC. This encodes CASSAEQYGYTF.

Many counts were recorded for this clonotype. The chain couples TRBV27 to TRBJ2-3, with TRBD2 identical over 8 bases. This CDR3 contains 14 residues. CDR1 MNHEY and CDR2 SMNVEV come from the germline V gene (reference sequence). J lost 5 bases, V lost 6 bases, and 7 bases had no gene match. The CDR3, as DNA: TGTGCCAGCAGGTCCGGACGGGGGGGAGATACGCAGTATTTT. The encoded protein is CASRSGRGGDTQYF.

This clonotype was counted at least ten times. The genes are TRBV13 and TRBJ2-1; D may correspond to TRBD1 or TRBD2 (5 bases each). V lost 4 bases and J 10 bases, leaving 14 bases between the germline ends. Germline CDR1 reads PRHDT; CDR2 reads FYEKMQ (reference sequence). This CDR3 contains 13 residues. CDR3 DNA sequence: TGTGCCAGCAGCTCCCGGGGCGGTGGAGAGCAGTTCTTC. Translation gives CASSSRGGGEQFF.

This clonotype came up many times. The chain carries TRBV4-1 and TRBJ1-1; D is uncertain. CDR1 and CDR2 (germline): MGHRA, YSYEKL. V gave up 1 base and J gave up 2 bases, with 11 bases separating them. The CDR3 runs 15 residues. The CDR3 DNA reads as TGCGCCAGCAGCCAAGGGTTCCGGGAAAACACTGAAGCTTTCTTT. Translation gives CASSQGFRENTEAFF.

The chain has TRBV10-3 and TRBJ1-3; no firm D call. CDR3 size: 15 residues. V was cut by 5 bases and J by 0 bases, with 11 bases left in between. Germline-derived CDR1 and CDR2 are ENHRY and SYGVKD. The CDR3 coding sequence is TGTGCCATCAGTTCCCAGGTCAGCTCTGGAAACACCATATATTTT. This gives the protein CAISSQVSSGNTIYF.

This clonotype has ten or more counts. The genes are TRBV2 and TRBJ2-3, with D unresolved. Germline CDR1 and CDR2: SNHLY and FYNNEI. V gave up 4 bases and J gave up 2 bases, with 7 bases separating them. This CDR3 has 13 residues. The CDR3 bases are TGTGCCAGCAGTGCGTACCCCACAGATACGCAGTATTTT. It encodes CASSAYPTDTQYF.

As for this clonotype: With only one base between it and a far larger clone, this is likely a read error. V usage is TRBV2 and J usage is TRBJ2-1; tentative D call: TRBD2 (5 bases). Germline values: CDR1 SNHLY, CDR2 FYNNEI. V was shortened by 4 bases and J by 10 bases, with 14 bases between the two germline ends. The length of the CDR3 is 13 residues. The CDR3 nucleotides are TGTGCCAGCAGTGTAGCGTCCGCCTACGAGCAGTTCTTC. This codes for CASSVASAYEQFF. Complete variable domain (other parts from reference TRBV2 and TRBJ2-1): EPEVTQTPSHQVTQMGQEVILRCVPISNHLYFYWYRQILGQKVEFLVSFYNNEISEKSEIFDDQFSVERPDGSNFTLKIRSTKLEDSAMYFCASSVASAYEQFFGPGTRLTVL.

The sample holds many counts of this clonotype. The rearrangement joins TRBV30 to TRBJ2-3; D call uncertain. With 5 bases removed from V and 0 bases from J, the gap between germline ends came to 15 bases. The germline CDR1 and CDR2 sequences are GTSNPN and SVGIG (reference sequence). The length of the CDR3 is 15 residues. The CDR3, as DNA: TGTGCCTGGGACCCGACTGGCGTAAGCACAGATACGCAGTATTTT. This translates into CAWDPTGVSTDTQYF.

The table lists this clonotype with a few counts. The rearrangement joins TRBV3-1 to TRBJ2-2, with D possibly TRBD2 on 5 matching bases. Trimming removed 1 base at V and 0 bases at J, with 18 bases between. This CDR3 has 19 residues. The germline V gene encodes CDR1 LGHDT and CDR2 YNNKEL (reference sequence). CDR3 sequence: CASSQVRGLPQPNTGELFF. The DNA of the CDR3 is TGTGCCAGCAGCCAAGTAAGAGGGCTTCCTCAACCGAACACCGGGGAGCTGTTTTTT. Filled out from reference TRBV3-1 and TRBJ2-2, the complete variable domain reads DTAVSQTPKYLVTQMGNDKSIKCEQNLGHDTMYWYKQDSKKFLKIMFSYNNKELIINETVPNRFSPKSPDKAHLNLHINSLELGDSAVYFCASSQVRGLPQPNTGELFFGEGSRLTVL.

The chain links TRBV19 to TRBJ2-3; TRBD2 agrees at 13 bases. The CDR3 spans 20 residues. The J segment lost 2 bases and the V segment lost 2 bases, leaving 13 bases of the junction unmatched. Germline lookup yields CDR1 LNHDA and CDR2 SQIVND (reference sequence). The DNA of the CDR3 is TGTGCCAGTAGTATAACGGGACCCGGACTAGCGGGAGAGAACACAGATACGCAGTATTTT. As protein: CASSITGPGLAGENTDTQYF. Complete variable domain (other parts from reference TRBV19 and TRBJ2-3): DGGITQSPKYLFRKEGQNVTLSCEQNLNHDAMYWYRQDPGQGLRLIYYSQIVNDFQKGDIAEGYSVSREKKESFPLTVTSAQKNPTAFYLCASSITGPGLAGENTDTQYFGPGTRLTVL.

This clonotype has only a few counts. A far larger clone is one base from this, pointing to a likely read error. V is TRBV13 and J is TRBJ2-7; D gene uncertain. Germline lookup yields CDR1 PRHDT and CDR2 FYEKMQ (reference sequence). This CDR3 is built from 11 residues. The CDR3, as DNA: TGTGCCAGCAGCTCGGGCTACGTGCAGTACTTC. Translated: CASSSGYVQYF.

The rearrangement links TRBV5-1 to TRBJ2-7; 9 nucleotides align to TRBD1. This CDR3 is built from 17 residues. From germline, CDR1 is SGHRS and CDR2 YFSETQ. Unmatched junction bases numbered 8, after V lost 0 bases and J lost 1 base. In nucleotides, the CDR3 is TGCGCCAGCAGCTTGGATTTAGCCGGGACAGGGTCCTACGAGCAGTACTTC. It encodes CASSLDLAGTGSYEQYF.

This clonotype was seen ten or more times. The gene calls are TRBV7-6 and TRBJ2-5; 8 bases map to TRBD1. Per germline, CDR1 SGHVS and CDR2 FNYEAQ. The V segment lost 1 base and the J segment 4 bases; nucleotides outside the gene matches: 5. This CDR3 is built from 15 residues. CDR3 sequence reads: CASSLGTGPGETQYF. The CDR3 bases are TGTGCCAGCAGCTTAGGGACAGGGCCGGGAGAGACCCAGTACTTC.

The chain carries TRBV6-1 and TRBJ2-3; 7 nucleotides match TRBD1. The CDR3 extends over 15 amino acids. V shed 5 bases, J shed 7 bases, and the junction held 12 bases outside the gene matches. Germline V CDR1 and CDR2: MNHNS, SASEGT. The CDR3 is CASSQNRGQYHTQYF. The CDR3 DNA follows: TGTGCCAGCAGTCAAAACAGGGGTCAATATCATACGCAGTATTTT.